Listed below are T cell receptor beta chains from one sample, sequenced in a study of blood T cell repertoires in COVID-19. TCRdb's copy holds only in-frame clones and misses some; the assay was immunoSEQ multiplex PCR. The repertoire includes 150,000 or so clones, 80% of them detected once, and 5% to 6% sits in the top ten. Input material: PBMCs or T cells enriched from blood (not recorded which). The source is a man between 35 and 55 years old who had recovered from COVID-19. Both conserved end residues are part of each CDR3. The order of the fields is J gene, V gene, clone size, D gene, CDR3 protein, CDR3 DNA. A D gene is named only where the DNA matches it firmly. A row's size may be missing; if present it is once, few, many or a size class.

>TRBJ1-4|TRBV2|-|TRBD1
CASSEDRGRREKLFF
TGTGCCAGCAGTGAAGACAGGGGGCGCCGGGAAAAACTGTTTTTT
>TRBJ2-2|TRBV7-9|-|-
CASGSLRAGELFF
TGTGCCAGCGGCTCTCTGAGGGCCGGGGAGCTGTTTTTT
>TRBJ2-5|TRBV30|-|TRBD1
CAWTPGQGARETQYF
TGTGCCTGGACCCCGGGACAGGGGGCGCGGGAGACCCAGTACTTC
>TRBJ2-7|TRBV6-1|-|TRBD1
CASSEAGTGGLSYEQYF
TGTGCCAGCAGTGAAGCCGGTACAGGGGGTCTTTCCTACGAGCAGTACTTC
>TRBJ1-4|TRBV15|-|-
CATSRQVNEKLFF
TGTGCCACCAGCAGACAGGTTAATGAAAAACTGTTTTTT
>TRBJ1-3|TRBV18|-|-
CASSLREGNTIYF
TGTGCCAGCTCACTCCGGGAAGGAAACACCATATATTTT
>TRBJ1-2|TRBV3-1/TRBV3-2|-|-
CASSQGTSGRGYTF
TGTGCCAGCAGCCAAGGTACGAGTGGGCGAGGCTACACCTTC
>TRBJ2-3|TRBV9|-|TRBD2
CASSEPTSGGADTQYF
TGTGCCAGCAGCGAACCGACTAGCGGGGGGGCAGATACGCAGTATTTT
>TRBJ1-2|TRBV7-8|-|-
CASSPTQGQLYGYTF
TGTGCCAGCAGCCCCACACAGGGACAACTGTATGGCTACACCTTC
>TRBJ1-1|TRBV18|-|-
CASSPPSTLNTEAFF
TGTGCCAGCTCACCACCGTCGACACTGAACACTGAAGCTTTCTTT
>TRBJ1-1|TRBV7-9|-|-
CASSRQNTEAFF
TGTGCCAGCAGCCGACAGAACACTGAAGCTTTCTTT
>TRBJ2-2|TRBV5-1|-|TRBD2
CASGTSGGSDGELFF
TGCGCCAGCGGCACTAGCGGGGGGTCCGACGGGGAGCTGTTTTTT
>TRBJ2-5|TRBV2|once|TRBD2
CASSVSGGQETQYF
TGTGCCAGCAGCGTAAGCGGGGGGCAAGAGACCCAGTACTTC
>TRBJ1-2|TRBV7-2|-|-
CASSLRGNYGYTF
TGTGCCAGCAGCTTAAGAGGAAACTATGGCTACACCTTC
>TRBJ2-1|TRBV11-1|-|TRBD2
CASSLRRGMNEQFF
TGTGCCAGCAGCTTGCGGCGGGGGATGAATGAGCAGTTCTTC
>TRBJ1-2|TRBV5-6|-|-
CASSFWGWRGYTF
TGTGCCAGCAGCTTCTGGGGTTGGAGGGGCTACACCTTC
>TRBJ2-1|TRBV5-1|few|TRBD2
CASSRTSGGSDEQFF
TGCGCCAGCAGCCGGACTAGCGGGGGTTCGGATGAGCAGTTCTTC
>TRBJ1-5|TRBV19|-|TRBD1
CASSPWGQNDQPQHF
TGTGCCAGTAGTCCATGGGGACAGAATGATCAGCCCCAGCATTTT
>TRBJ1-2|TRBV28|-|TRBD1
CASRIGTGDGYTF
TGTGCCAGCAGGATAGGGACAGGGGATGGCTACACCTTC
>TRBJ2-1|TRBV5-1|-|TRBD2
CASSGLADYNEQFF
TGCGCCAGCTCGGGACTAGCGGATTACAATGAGCAGTTCTTC
>TRBJ2-1|TRBV5-1|few|TRBD2
CASSFPSGGDRTNEQFF
TGCGCCAGCAGCTTTCCTAGCGGGGGGGATAGAACGAATGAGCAGTTCTTC
>TRBJ1-5|TRBV6-5|-|TRBD1
CASSTTGGGNQPQHF
TGTGCCAGCAGTACCACAGGGGGCGGTAATCAGCCCCAGCATTTT
>TRBJ1-2|TRBV10-2|few|TRBD1
CASSENRGENGYTF
TGCGCCAGCAGTGAGAACAGGGGAGAGAATGGCTACACCTTC
>TRBJ1-2|TRBV2|-|-
CASSVQGPNYGYTF
TGTGCCAGCAGCGTACAGGGACCGAACTATGGCTACACCTTC
>TRBJ1-2|TRBV3-1/TRBV3-2|-|-
CASSQAGVNYGYTF
TGTGCCAGCAGCCAAGCGGGGGTGAACTATGGCTACACCTTC
>TRBJ1-5|TRBV4-2|-|TRBD1
CASSQQGAGSNQPQHF
TGTGCCAGCAGCCAACAGGGGGCAGGGAGCAATCAGCCCCAGCATTTT
>TRBJ2-1|TRBV5-1|-|-
CASMRTPTYNEQFF
TGCGCCAGCATGAGAACTCCGACCTACAATGAGCAGTTCTTC